Listed here are 6 T cell receptor beta chains from one sample, sequenced in a study of shared T cell receptors in the human thymus. Measured with immunoSEQ multiplex PCR; TCRdb has only the in-frame clones, and not every one. The sample gives just under 550,000 clones, 70% to 80% of which show up once; more than 0.01% is in the top ten. The sample was also reused in another study, on human thymus T cells.

Sequenced input: thymocytes. The receptor source for this set is a boy less than two years old with a congenital heart defect.

The chain combines TRBV7-8 with TRBJ2-1; TRBD2 matches at 9 bases. The junction had 11 bases not matched to a gene; V was cut back by 0 bases and J by 8 bases. Germline V CDR1 and CDR2: SGHVS, FQNEAQ. The CDR3 extends over 17 amino acids. This chain's CDR3 is CASSLARSSGSVYEQFF. Written as DNA, the CDR3 is TGTGCCAGCAGCTTAGCCCGGAGTAGCGGGAGTGTCTATGAGCAGTTCTTC.

The gene calls are TRBV6-5 and TRBJ2-1, with 10 bases matching TRBD2. This CDR3 region has 15 residues. Germline CDR1 MNHEY, CDR2 SVGAGI. V was clipped by 7 bases and J by 7 bases; unmatched bases: 10. CDR3 loop: CASNPEREGGNEQFF. The CDR3 DNA is TGTGCCAGCAACCCAGAGCGGGAGGGCGGGAATGAGCAGTTCTTC.

The chain is built from TRBV18 and TRBJ2-3; the match to TRBD2 covers 7 bases. This CDR3 comprises 13 residues. Germline loops: CDR1 KGHSH, CDR2 LQKENI. V was pared by 6 bases and J by 4 bases, with 4 bases of the junction left unmatched. CDR3 nucleotide sequence: TGTGCCAGCTCCGGACTAGTCTCAGATACGCAGTATTTT. Translated, it gives CASSGLVSDTQYF.

This rearrangement joins TRBV6-1 to TRBJ2-2; TRBD2 aligns across 14 bases. Germline V CDR1 and CDR2: MNHNS, SASEGT. The CDR3 is made up of 18 amino acids. The V segment lost 3 bases and the J segment 2 bases; nucleotides outside the gene matches: 5. The CDR3 here is CASSDPGTSGGNTGELFF. CDR3 in DNA: TGTGCCAGCAGTGATCCCGGGACTAGCGGGGGCAACACCGGGGAGCTGTTTTTT.

This clone was seen more than once but under ten times. The V and J genes are TRBV4-2 and TRBJ2-6; D remains ambiguous. Germline V lookup: CDR1 LGHNA, CDR2 YNFKEQ. The ends were cut back, 4 bases at V and 6 bases at J, with 10 bases in the middle. The CDR3 extends over 14 amino acids. The CDR3 sequence: CASSPLEEANVLTF. CDR3 DNA: TGTGCCAGCAGCCCACTCGAGGAGGCCAACGTCCTGACTTTC.

Turning to this clone: The same CDR3 arises from other DNA sequences in this sample as well. The genes are TRBV15 and TRBJ1-1; no clear D. This CDR3 contains 13 residues. The V end lost 1 base, the J end lost 5 bases, and 8 bases lay between the germline ends. The germline V gene has CDR1 LNHNV and CDR2 YYDKDF (reference sequence). The CDR3 loop reads CATSRVPRTEAFF. The CDR3 coding sequence is TGTGCCACCAGCAGAGTGCCCAGGACTGAAGCTTTCTTT.